One sample yielded the 12 T cell receptor beta chains listed below, sequenced in a study of T-cell reconstitution after alpha-beta-depleted transplantation in children. A TCRbeta library incorporating unique molecular identifiers was prepared. In TCRdb, the PCR reads were re-called with MiXCR into one record per CDR3 protein. The sample records some 100,000 distinct CDR3 sequences, roughly a sixth being singletons. Sample: PBMCs, mostly from graft donor cells, taken 180 days after TCRalphabeta/CD19-depleted stem cell transplant. The receptors were sampled from a male patient aged 2-15 years who had a stem cell transplant for acute lymphoblastic leukemia, so the T cells may come from the graft donor.

The chain employs TRBV7-2 and TRBJ1-4; the D is unclear. Germline V gives CDR1 SGHTA, CDR2 FQGNSA. The CDR3 covers 13 residues. Trimming shortened V by 1 base and J by 6 bases, and 6 bases separated the two germline ends. The CDR3 spells CASSLERDEKLFF. CDR3 DNA: TGTGCCAGCAGCTTAGAAAGGGATGAAAAACTGTTTTTT. The entire variable domain, with the rest obtained from reference TRBV7-2 and TRBJ1-4, is as follows: GAGVSQSPSNKVTEKGKDVELRCDPISGHTALYWYRQSLGQGLEFLIYFQGNSAPDKSGLPSDRFSAERTGGSVSTLTIQRTQQEDSAVYLCASSLERDEKLFFGSGTQLSVL.

This clonotype was seen a handful of times. This chain links TRBV4-1 with TRBJ2-1; the D is unclear. This CDR3 contains 13 residues. Germline V gives CDR1 MGHRA, CDR2 YSYEKL. The germline V and J ends were trimmed by 0 bases and 4 bases, with 4 bases remaining between them. The CDR3 DNA is TGCGCCAGCAGCCAAGACATGTACAATGAGCAGTTCTTC. Encoded protein: CASSQDMYNEQFF.

This clonotype has ten or more counts. The chain couples TRBV29-1 to TRBJ2-5; TRBD2 is a possible D gene (5 bases). Looked up from germline, CDR1 is SQVTM and CDR2 is ANQGSEA. V lost 2 bases and J lost 4, with 11 bases in between. The CDR3 is 13 residues long. The CDR3 sequence is CSVESLAGETQYF. The CDR3 DNA reads TGCAGCGTTGAATCCCTAGCTGGAGAGACCCAGTACTTC.

This clonotype was recorded a few times. The V and J genes are TRBV6-5 and TRBJ2-5; D is ambiguous. Trimming left V 0 bases short and J 1 base short, with 6 bases between. The germline CDR1 and CDR2 sequences are MNHEY and SVGAGI. The length of the CDR3 is 14 residues. The CDR3 spells CASSYSTGQETQYF. CDR3 coding DNA: TGTGCCAGCAGTTACTCCACTGGCCAAGAGACCCAGTACTTC.

This clonotype was seen only a few times. This chain joins TRBV19 and TRBJ1-5, with D tentatively TRBD1 (6 bases). Deletions cut 2 bases from V and 4 bases from J, with 9 bases between. This CDR3 is 14 amino acids long. Germline loops: CDR1 LNHDA, CDR2 SQIVND (reference sequence). The CDR3 DNA reads as TGTGCCAGTAGTATAACAGGGCCAAATCAGCCCCAGCATTTT. This sequence encodes CASSITGPNQPQHF. Filled out from reference TRBV19 and TRBJ1-5, the complete variable domain reads DGGITQSPKYLFRKEGQNVTLSCEQNLNHDAMYWYRQDPGQGLRLIYYSQIVNDFQKGDIAEGYSVSREKKESFPLTVTSAQKNPTAFYLCASSITGPNQPQHFGDGTRLSIL.

This clonotype has ten or more counts. This chain joins TRBV6-5 and TRBJ1-1; D is perhaps TRBD1 (6 bases). The CDR3 spans 14 residues. V lost 2 bases, J lost 3 bases, and 10 bases lay in between. From germline, CDR1 is MNHEY and CDR2 SVGAGI. This CDR3 is CASSYVGAHTEAFF. The DNA for the CDR3 is TGTGCCAGCAGTTACGTGGGGGCGCACACTGAAGCTTTCTTT.

This clonotype has just a few counts. The chain joins TRBV5-1 to TRBJ1-2; TRBD1 might be the D (5 bases). Germline loops: CDR1 SGHRS, CDR2 YFSETQ. V was shortened by 4 bases and J by 3 bases, with 10 bases between the two germline ends. The CDR3 spans 13 residues. For the CDR3, the DNA is TGCGCCAGCAGCCGCGACAGTTACTATGGCTACACCTTC. Translated: CASSRDSYYGYTF.

This clonotype was observed a few times. The V and J genes are TRBV5-1 and TRBJ2-2; D is unclear. This CDR3 is 15 amino acids long. Germline V gene data show CDR1 as SGHRS and CDR2 as YFSETQ. V lost 5 bases to trimming and J lost 0 bases, with 11 bases between them. In DNA, the CDR3 is TGCGCCAGCAGTCAGGAGACACCGAACACCGGGGAGCTGTTTTTT. Protein: CASSQETPNTGELFF.

Only a few counts were recorded for this clonotype. The chain is built from TRBV7-6 and TRBJ2-7; 10 nucleotides align to TRBD2. Germline V CDR1 and CDR2: SGHVS, FNYEAQ. V lost 0 bases, J lost 2 bases, and 4 bases stayed unmatched. CDR3 length equals 16 residues. The CDR3 DNA reads as TGTGCCAGCAGCTTAGCGGCCCTAGCGGGGGCCTACGAGCAGTACTTC. It codes for CASSLAALAGAYEQYF. The full variable domain, its missing parts supplied by reference TRBV7-6 and TRBJ2-7, is GAGVSQSPRYKVTKRGQDVALRCDPISGHVSLYWYRQALGQGPEFLTYFNYEAQQDKSGLPNDRFSAERPEGSISTLTIQRTEQRDSAMYRCASSLAALAGAYEQYFGPGTRLTVT.

This clonotype was counted a few times. V and J are TRBV4-2 and TRBJ1-1; D remains ambiguous. V lost 0 bases and J lost 3, with 8 bases in between. The CDR3 is 14 residues long. Germline CDR1 is LGHNA and CDR2 is YNFKEQ. CDR3 DNA sequence: TGTGCCAGCAGCCAAGATCCCACAGACACTGAAGCTTTCTTT. Translating gives CASSQDPTDTEAFF.

The table lists this clonotype with a few counts. V gene TRBV7-9 combines with J gene TRBJ1-1; TRBD1 might be the D (6 bases). CDR1 is SEHNR and CDR2 is FQNEAQ in the germline V gene (reference sequence). V was clipped by 5 bases and J by 3 bases, with 16 bases between them. The CDR3 runs to 15 residues. This CDR3 reads CASSPPRAGDTEAFF. CDR3 nucleotide sequence: TGTGCCAGCAGCCCACCCCGAGCAGGGGACACTGAAGCTTTCTTT.

The chain recombines TRBV9 with TRBJ2-1, with a tentative D call TRBD2 (6 bases). Trimming stripped 3 bases from V and 8 bases from J, with 12 bases between. The CDR3 has 13 residues. Germline V gene lookup returns CDR1 SGDLS and CDR2 YYNGEE. The CDR3 spells CASSAGASDEQFF. CDR3 in DNA: TGTGCCAGCAGCGCGGGAGCTTCGGATGAGCAGTTCTTC. Filled out from reference TRBV9 and TRBJ2-1, the complete variable domain reads DSGVTQTPKHLITATGQRVTLRCSPRSGDLSVYWYQQSLDQGLQFLIQYYNGEERAKGNILERFSAQQFPDLHSELNLSSLELGDSALYFCASSAGASDEQFFGPGTRLTVL.